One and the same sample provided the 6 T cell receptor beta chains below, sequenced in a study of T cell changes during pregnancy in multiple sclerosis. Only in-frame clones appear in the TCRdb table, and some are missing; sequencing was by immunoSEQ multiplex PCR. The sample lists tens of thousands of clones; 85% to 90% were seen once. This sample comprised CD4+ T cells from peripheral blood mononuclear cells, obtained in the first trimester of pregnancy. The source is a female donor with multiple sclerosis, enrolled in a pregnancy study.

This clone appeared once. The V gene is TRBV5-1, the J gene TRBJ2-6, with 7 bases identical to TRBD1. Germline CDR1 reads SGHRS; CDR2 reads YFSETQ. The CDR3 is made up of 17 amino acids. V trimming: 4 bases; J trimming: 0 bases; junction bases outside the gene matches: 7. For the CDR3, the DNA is TGCGCCAGCAGCGTGGACAGGCCTGGCTCTGGGGCCAACGTCCTGACTTTC. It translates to CASSVDRPGSGANVLTF.

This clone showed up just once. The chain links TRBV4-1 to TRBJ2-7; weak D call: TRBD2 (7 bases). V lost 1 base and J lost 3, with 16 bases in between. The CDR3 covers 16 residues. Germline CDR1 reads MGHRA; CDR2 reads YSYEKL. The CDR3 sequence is CASSQGGGRRDYEQYF. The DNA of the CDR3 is TGCGCCAGCAGCCAAGGGGGGGGGCGCAGGGACTACGAGCAGTACTTC.

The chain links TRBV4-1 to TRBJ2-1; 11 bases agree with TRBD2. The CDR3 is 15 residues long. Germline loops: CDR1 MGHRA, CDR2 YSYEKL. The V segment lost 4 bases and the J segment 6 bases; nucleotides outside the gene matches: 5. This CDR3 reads CASSRLGLAGNEQFF. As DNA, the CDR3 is TGCGCCAGCAGCCGCCTCGGACTAGCGGGCAATGAGCAGTTCTTC.

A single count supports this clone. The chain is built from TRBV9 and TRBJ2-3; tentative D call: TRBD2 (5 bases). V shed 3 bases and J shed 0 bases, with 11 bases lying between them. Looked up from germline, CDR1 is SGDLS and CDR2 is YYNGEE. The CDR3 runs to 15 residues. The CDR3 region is CASSDQAVSTDTQYF. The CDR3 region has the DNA TGTGCCAGCAGCGACCAAGCGGTGAGCACAGATACGCAGTATTTT.

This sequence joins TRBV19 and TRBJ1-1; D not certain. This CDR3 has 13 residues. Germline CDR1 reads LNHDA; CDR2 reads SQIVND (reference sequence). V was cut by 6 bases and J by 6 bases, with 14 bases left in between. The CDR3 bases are TGTGCCAGTAGCCACACCAAGACACCTGAAGCTTTCTTT. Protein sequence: CASSHTKTPEAFF.

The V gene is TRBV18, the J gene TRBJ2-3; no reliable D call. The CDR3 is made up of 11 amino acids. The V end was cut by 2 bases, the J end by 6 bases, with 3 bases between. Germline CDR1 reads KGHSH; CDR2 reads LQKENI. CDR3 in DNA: TGTGCCAGCTCACCATCGGATACGCAGTATTTT. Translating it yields CASSPSDTQYF.